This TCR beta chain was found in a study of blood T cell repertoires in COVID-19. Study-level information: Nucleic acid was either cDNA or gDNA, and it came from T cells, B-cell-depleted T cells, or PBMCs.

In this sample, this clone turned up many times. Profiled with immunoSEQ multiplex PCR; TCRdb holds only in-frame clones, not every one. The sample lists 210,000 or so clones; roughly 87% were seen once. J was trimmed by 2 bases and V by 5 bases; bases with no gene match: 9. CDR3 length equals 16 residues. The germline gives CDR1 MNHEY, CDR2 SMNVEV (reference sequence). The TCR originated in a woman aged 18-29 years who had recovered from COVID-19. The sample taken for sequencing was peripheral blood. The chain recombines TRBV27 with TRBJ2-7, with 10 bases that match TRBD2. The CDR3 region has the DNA TGTGCCAGCAGTAGGACGAGGACTAGCGGAGCCTACGAGCAGTACTTC. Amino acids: CASSRTRTSGAYEQYF.